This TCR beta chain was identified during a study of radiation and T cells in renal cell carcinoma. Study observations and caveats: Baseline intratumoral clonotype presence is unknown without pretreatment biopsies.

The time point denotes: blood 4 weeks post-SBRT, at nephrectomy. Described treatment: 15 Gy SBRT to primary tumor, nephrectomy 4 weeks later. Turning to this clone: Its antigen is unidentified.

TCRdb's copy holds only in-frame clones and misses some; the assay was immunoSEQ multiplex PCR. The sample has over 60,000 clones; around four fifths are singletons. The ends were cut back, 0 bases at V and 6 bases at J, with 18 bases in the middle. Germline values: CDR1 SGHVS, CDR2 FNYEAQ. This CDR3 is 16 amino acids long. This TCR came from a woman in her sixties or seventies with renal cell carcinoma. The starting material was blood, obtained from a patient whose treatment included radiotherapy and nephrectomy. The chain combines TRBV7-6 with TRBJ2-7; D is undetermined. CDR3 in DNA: TGTGCCAGCAGCTTAGCTTCAGGCCTAGGGCAGACCGAGCAGTACTTC. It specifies CASSLASGLGQTEQYF.